What follows are 6 T cell receptor beta chains derived from one specimen sequenced in a study of OX40 agonist ivuxolimab in advanced cancers. TCRdb keeps only in-frame clones here, not all; method: immunoSEQ multiplex PCR. The table records roughly 76,000 clones, around nine tenths of them present only once. The input for sequencing was CD4+ or CD8+ T cells sorted from blood, taken in a trial of the OX40 agonist ivuxolimab. The receptors derive from an adult with an advanced solid tumor such as melanoma, head and neck, liver or kidney cancer.

This clone showed up just a few times. The chain couples TRBV6-4 to TRBJ1-1; D not certain. This CDR3 contains 13 residues. CDR1 is MRHNA and CDR2 is SNTAGT in the germline V gene. V dropped 5 bases and J dropped 5 bases, with 12 bases sitting between them. In DNA, the CDR3 is TGTGCCAGCAGTCTAACTCCGGAGACTGAAGCTTTCTTT. It encodes CASSLTPETEAFF.

This clone was seen just once. The CDR3 spells CASSRTGPGQGTDTQYF. Written as DNA, the CDR3 is TGTGCCAGCAGCCGCACTGGACCGGGACAGGGCACAGATACGCAGTATTTT. The chain recombines TRBV7-2 with TRBJ2-3; TRBD1 matches 8 bases. Looked up from germline, CDR1 is SGHTA and CDR2 is FQGNSA. The V and J ends lost 5 bases and 1 base, in that order; junction bases with no gene match: 11. The CDR3 is 17 residues long.

This sequence joins TRBV7-2 and TRBJ2-3, with no clear D. This CDR3 is 13 amino acids long. CDR1 is SGHTA and CDR2 is FQGNSA in the germline V gene. V lost 4 bases to trimming and J lost 5 bases, with 10 bases between them. The CDR3, as DNA: TGTGCCAGCAGCTCCTCCCGGTTAGATACGCAGTATTTT. Residues: CASSSSRLDTQYF.

V is TRBV7-2 and J is TRBJ1-1; D remains unclear. CDR1 is SGHTA and CDR2 is FQGNSA in the germline V gene. The ends were cut back, 6 bases at V and 1 base at J, with 9 bases in the middle. This CDR3 region has 13 residues. This CDR3 is CASRRTPNTEAFF. CDR3 in DNA: TGTGCCAGCAGACGGACTCCGAACACTGAAGCTTTCTTT.

This chain uses TRBV10-3 with TRBJ2-5; a weak D match, TRBD1 (5 bases). V dropped 5 bases and J dropped 2 bases, with 18 bases sitting between them. In germline, CDR1 is ENHRY, CDR2 SYGVKD. This CDR3 contains 16 residues. The CDR3 is CAISPSGAGRQETQYF. The CDR3 DNA follows: TGTGCCATCAGTCCCAGTGGTGCAGGGCGACAAGAGACCCAGTACTTC.

The gene calls are TRBV11-3 and TRBJ2-3, with TRBD1 matching 9 bases. Germline loops: CDR1 SGHNT, CDR2 YENEEA. This CDR3 is built from 17 residues. The V segment lost 4 bases and the J segment 6 bases; nucleotides outside the gene matches: 14. This chain's CDR3 is CASSSSRTGVKVDTQYF. Written as DNA, the CDR3 is TGTGCCAGCAGCTCCTCCCGGACAGGGGTTAAGGTGGATACGCAGTATTTT.